This TCR beta chain derives from a study of response to subunit inactivated influenza vaccine. Study-level points and caveats: The authors proposed limited new T cell recruitment per seasonal influenza vaccination.

TCRdb analysed the RT-PCR reads with MiXCR anew, one entry per CDR3 protein. The repertoire holds about 800,000 distinct CDR3 sequences, 21% seen once, with roughly a tenth in the top ten. CDR3 length: 16 amino acids. V lost 5 bases to trimming and J lost 0 bases; unmatched junction nucleotides: 8. The germline gives CDR1 WNHNN, CDR2 SYGVQD (reference sequence). Regarding this clonotype: Its matching antigen is unknown.

The rearrangement joins TRBV10-1 to TRBJ2-7; TRBD1 matches at 9 bases. The sequences come from PBMCs from blood, collected less than 6 days after vaccination. This clonotype was obtained from a man aged 45-65 years who received an inactivated influenza vaccine. The CDR3 DNA sequence: TGCGCCAGCAGTTTTGTAGGACAGGGGCTCTCCTACGAGCAGTACTTC. It encodes CASSFVGQGLSYEQYF.